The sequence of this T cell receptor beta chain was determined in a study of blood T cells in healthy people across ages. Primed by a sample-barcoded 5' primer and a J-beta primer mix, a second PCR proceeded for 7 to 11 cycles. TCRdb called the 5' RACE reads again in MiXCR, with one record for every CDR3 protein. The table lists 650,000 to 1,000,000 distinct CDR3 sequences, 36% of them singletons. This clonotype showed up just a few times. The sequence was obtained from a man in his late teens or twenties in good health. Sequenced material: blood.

The CDR3 is CSARRSGGKDTQYF. CDR3 sequence (DNA): TGCAGTGCTAGACGTAGCGGGGGAAAGGATACGCAGTATTTT. This chain links TRBV20-1 with TRBJ2-3; 9 bases align to TRBD2. CDR1 is DFQATT and CDR2 is SNEGSKA in the germline V gene (reference sequence). Trimming at V came to 2 bases and at J to 6 bases, leaving 6 bases not matched to a gene. The CDR3 covers 14 residues.